This T cell receptor beta chain was sequenced in a study of identical twins. Study results and caveats: With monozygotic twins, out-of-frame TCR alpha sharing exceeded what models estimated.

As concerns this clonotype: Antigen specificity is unknown.

TCRdb fed the 5' RACE reads into MiXCR, producing one record per CDR3 protein. The table shows hundreds of thousands of distinct CDR3 sequences, with approximately 13% occurring only once. All of the donors were Caucasians in good health. V shed 3 bases and J 8 bases; nucleotides not matched to a gene: 12. Looked up from germline, CDR1 is MNHEY and CDR2 is SMNVEV (reference sequence). CDR3 length equals 16 residues. The same data also contributed to another study, on yellow fever vaccine responses in identical twins.

The origin of this receptor is a woman under 30 in good health. The gene calls are TRBV27 and TRBJ2-1; 8 bases align to TRBD2. The sample consisted of PBMCs. CDR3 in amino acids: CASSLDPSGSVYEQFF. For the CDR3, the DNA is TGTGCCAGCAGTTTGGACCCAAGCGGGAGTGTCTATGAGCAGTTCTTC.